This TCR beta chain comes out of a study of blood T cell repertoires in COVID-19. Study in general: Donors in the United States, Italy and Spain gave samples during acute or convalescent COVID-19. The cDNA or gDNA used as material had been derived from T cells, B-cell-depleted T cells, or PBMCs.

Authors' analysis steps: Amplification from reference gene primers served as the basis for estimated nucleated cell counts. Only in-frame clones appear in the TCRdb table, and some are missing; sequencing was by immunoSEQ multiplex PCR. V, J and clone size reflect that table, while D and trimming were determined from the DNA. The repertoire includes more than 120,000 clones, about 88% of them detected once, and approximately 2.5% sits in the top ten. This CDR3 is 13 amino acids long. Germline values: CDR1 SNHLY, CDR2 FYNNEI. V was pared by 8 bases and J by 5 bases, with 3 bases of the junction left unmatched.

Sequenced material: peripheral blood. The chain combines TRBV2 with TRBJ2-2; 9 bases agree with TRBD2. This receptor was identified in a human donor with acute or convalescent COVID-19. The donor label of this sample is uncertain. Written as DNA, the CDR3 is TGTGCCAGCGCGAGCGGGGGGACCGGGGAGCTGTTTTTT. This sequence encodes CASASGGTGELFF.